Described below is a single TCR beta chain sequence and its context. Profiled with immunoSEQ multiplex PCR; TCRdb holds only in-frame clones, not every one. Of 350,000 to 500,000 clones listed, 88% are singletons. These data belong to a study of blood T cell repertoires in COVID-19. Study-level background: Samples of COVID-19 (acute and convalescent) were obtained from the United States, Italy and Spain.

Germline loops: CDR1 MNHEY, CDR2 SVGAGI. Trimming removed 6 bases at V and 0 bases at J, with 11 bases between. The CDR3 is 14 amino acids. The study recruited people aged 18 to 89 years across 24 US areas. The sequencing input was PBMCs or T cells enriched from blood (not recorded which). This chain joins TRBV6-5 and TRBJ1-2; D is ambiguous. This sequence originates from a woman under 30 who had been exposed to COVID-19. The CDR3 loop reads CASRMELANYGYTF. Written as DNA, the CDR3 is TGTGCCAGCAGGATGGAACTAGCTAACTATGGCTACACCTTC.